Listed below are T cell receptor beta chains from one sample, sequenced in a study of T cells after yellow fever vaccination. TCRdb re-derived calls from the 5' RACE reads in MiXCR, one entry per CDR3 protein. The sample holds around 550,000 distinct CDR3 sequences, about a fifth seen once. The material sequenced was PBMCs, taken 15 days after the yellow fever booster vaccination. The receptor source for this set is a man aged 25 to 40 who received the YFV17D yellow fever vaccine. CDR3s include the opening cysteine and the closing phenylalanine or tryptophan. The D gene is left open where the match is weak. Clone size is stated in some rows and not others, as once, few, many or a class when expanded.

v_call	d_call	clone_size	j_call	cdr3_nt	cdr3_aa
TRBV19	TRBD1	-	TRBJ2-7	TGTGCCAGCCGGGACAGGGCAGTAGGCTACGAGCAGTACTTC	CASRDRAVGYEQYF
TRBV20-1	-	-	TRBJ2-7	TGCAGCGGGGGCCCAAAGCCGGGACTCCGGACCTACGAGCAGTACTTC	CSGGPKPGLRTYEQYF
TRBV7-2	-	few	TRBJ2-5	TGTGCCAGCAGCTTGATGGACGTGGGGACCCAGTACTTC	CASSLMDVGTQYF
TRBV20-1	TRBD1	-	TRBJ2-1	TGCAGTGCGACAGGGGGGTCGTATGAGCAGTTCTTC	CSATGGSYEQFF
TRBV2	TRBD2	once	TRBJ2-5	TGTGCCAGCAGTGGGACGGAAAGGACTAGCGGGGGTCAAGAGACCCAGTACTTC	CASSGTERTSGGQETQYF
TRBV7-9	TRBD2	-	TRBJ2-3	TGTGCCAGCACTTTAGCGGGAGGGGAAGATACGCAGTATTTT	CASTLAGGEDTQYF
TRBV20-1	-	-	TRBJ1-6	TGCAGTGCTAGAGATTCGGGGGGGGCCACCTATAATTCACCCCTCCACTTT	CSARDSGGATYNSPLHF
TRBV20-1	-	-	TRBJ2-3	TGCAGTGCTAGGTCGGGGGTTTTAGATACGCAGTATTTT	CSARSGVLDTQYF
TRBV7-3	-	few	TRBJ2-2	TGTGCCAGCAGCTTGGGTCAGGGGTTAAAGACCGGGGAGCTGTTTTTT	CASSLGQGLKTGELFF
TRBV7-2	TRBD2	few	TRBJ2-5	TGTGCCAGCAGCTTAGCATCTAGCGGGAGGGAGACCCAGTACTTC	CASSLASSGRETQYF
TRBV29-1	TRBD2	-	TRBJ2-7	TGCAGCGTTAAAGGCGGGGGGAACTCCTACGAGCAGTACTTC	CSVKGGGNSYEQYF
TRBV18	TRBD1	few	TRBJ2-6	TGTGCCAGCTCGTCGGACAGGGGCGCTGGGGCCAACGTCCTGACTTTC	CASSSDRGAGANVLTF
TRBV10-3	-	-	TRBJ1-1	TGTGCCATCAGTGATTCGGGAGGCATGAACACTGAAGCTTTCTTT	CAISDSGGMNTEAFF
TRBV10-3	TRBD1	-	TRBJ2-7	TGTGCCATCAAGGTCACAGGGGGGACGTACGAGCAGTACTTC	CAIKVTGGTYEQYF
TRBV20-1	-	few	TRBJ2-3	TGCAGTGGAATGGACACCCCCACAGATACGCAGTATTTT	CSGMDTPTDTQYF
TRBV29-1	-	few	TRBJ2-1	TGCAGCGTTGTCAGAAACTCCTACAATGAGCAGTTCTTC	CSVVRNSYNEQFF
TRBV29-1	-	once	TRBJ1-1	TGCAGCGCCCAAGATGGGGGGTTGGTGAGGGCTTTCTTT	CSAQDGGLVRAFF
TRBV7-2	-	few	TRBJ1-2	TGTGCCAGCAGCTTAGGCCCACAGGTTCCAATGGATGGCTACACCTTC	CASSLGPQVPMDGYTF
TRBV2	-	-	TRBJ2-1	TGTGCCAGCAGTCGACAAGGGGCGGGGCCCATCGAGCAGTTCTTC	CASSRQGAGPIEQFF
TRBV20-1	-	few	TRBJ2-2	TGCAGTGCTAGTGAGGGGCTCACCGGGGAGCTGTTTTTT	CSASEGLTGELFF
TRBV11-3	TRBD1	-	TRBJ2-6	TGTGCCAGCAGCACCCGGGACAGCCGCTCTGGGGCCAACGTCCTGACTTTC	CASSTRDSRSGANVLTF
TRBV5-4	-	few	TRBJ2-1	TGTGCCAGCAGGGGGACCGACGGGAATGAGCAGTTCTTC	CASRGTDGNEQFF
TRBV28	-	few	TRBJ2-7	TGTGCCAGCAGTTTTTCCCTCTCCTACGAGCAGTACTTC	CASSFSLSYEQYF